This T cell receptor beta chain stems from a study of T cells after yellow fever vaccination. Germline values: CDR1 MNHNS, CDR2 SASEGT. V shed 5 bases and J shed 1 base, with 8 bases lying between them. This CDR3 has 13 amino acids. Via MiXCR, TCRdb re-called the 5' RACE reads, giving one row per CDR3 protein. The sample holds about 45,000 distinct CDR3 sequences, 6.8% seen once. In its sample, this clonotype was seen many times. V usage is TRBV6-1 and J usage is TRBJ2-5; TRBD2 is a possible D gene (5 bases). This clonotype was obtained from a man younger than 40 who received the YFV17D yellow fever vaccine. The sample here was CD8+ T cells not binding an NS4B(214-222) dextramer, sorted from PBMCs, taken 45 days after the yellow fever booster vaccination. The CDR3 nucleotides are TGTGCCAGCAGTAGGACTGTCCAAGAGACCCAGTACTTC. It translates to CASSRTVQETQYF.